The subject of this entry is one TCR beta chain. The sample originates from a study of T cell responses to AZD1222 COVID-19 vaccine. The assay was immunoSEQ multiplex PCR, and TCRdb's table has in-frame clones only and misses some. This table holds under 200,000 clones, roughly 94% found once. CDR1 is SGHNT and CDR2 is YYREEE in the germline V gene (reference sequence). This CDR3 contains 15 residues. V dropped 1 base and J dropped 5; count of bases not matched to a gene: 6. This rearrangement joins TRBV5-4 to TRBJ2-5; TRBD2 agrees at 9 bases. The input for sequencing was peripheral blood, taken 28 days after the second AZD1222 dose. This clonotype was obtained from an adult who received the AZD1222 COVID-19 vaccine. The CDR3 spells CASSLMLAGWETQYF. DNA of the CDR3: TGTGCCAGCAGCTTGATGCTAGCGGGATGGGAGACCCAGTACTTC.